These 17 T cell receptor beta chains originate from one sample sequenced in a study of blood T cell repertoires in COVID-19. Produced via immunoSEQ multiplex PCR; TCRdb's table is partial and in-frame only. In the table there are tens of thousands of clones, roughly 88% of which are singletons. Sequenced material: peripheral blood. The receptor source for this set is a human donor in a cohort sampled during active COVID-19.

V and J are TRBV5-4 and TRBJ2-3; possibly TRBD2 for D (6 bases). V was trimmed by 3 bases and J by 1 base, leaving 12 bases between them. The CDR3 covers 15 residues. Germline loops: CDR1 SGHNT, CDR2 YYREEE (reference sequence). The CDR3 loop reads CASSSPGLGTDTQYF. The CDR3 bases are TGTGCCAGCAGCTCACCGGGACTTGGCACAGATACGCAGTATTTT.

The J gene is TRBJ1-1, the V gene TRBV5-6; 7 bases line up with TRBD1. Germline lookup yields CDR1 SGHDT and CDR2 YYEEEE. Germline trimming cut 0 bases from V and 5 bases from J; bases unmatched to any gene: 4. The CDR3 length is 14 residues. CDR3 region: CASSLEGAWTEAFF. CDR3 sequence (DNA): TGTGCCAGCAGCTTGGAGGGGGCTTGGACTGAAGCTTTCTTT.

V and J are TRBV7-2 and TRBJ1-1; 9 positions agree with TRBD1. CDR3 length: 15 amino acids. Germline V gene lookup returns CDR1 SGHTA and CDR2 FQGNSA. The J segment lost 8 bases and the V segment lost 4 bases, leaving 11 bases of the junction unmatched. The CDR3 protein is CASSSLPGQGNEAFF. CDR3 DNA sequence: TGTGCCAGCAGCTCCCTCCCGGGACAGGGAAACGAAGCTTTCTTT.

V is TRBV7-8 and J is TRBJ2-3, with a tentative D call TRBD1 (6 bases). This CDR3 is built from 14 residues. Germline-derived CDR1 and CDR2 are SGHVS and FQNEAQ. V was cut by 1 base and J by 4 bases, with 9 bases left in between. The CDR3 nucleotides are TGTGCCAGCAGCTTAGACACAGGGTCAGATACGCAGTATTTT. This sequence encodes CASSLDTGSDTQYF.

CDR3 in amino acids: CASSLNGPEAFF. Written as DNA, the CDR3 is TGTGCCAGCAGCCTAAATGGTCCTGAAGCTTTCTTT. The chain has TRBV7-9 and TRBJ1-1; D is unclear. The CDR3 extends over 12 amino acids. Germline-derived CDR1 and CDR2 are SEHNR and FQNEAQ (reference sequence). Deletions cut 5 bases from V and 6 bases from J, with 10 bases between.

CDR3 nucleotides: TGTGCCAGTAGTAAGGGAGCAGATACGCAGTATTTT. It specifies CASSKGADTQYF. The J gene is TRBJ2-3, the V gene TRBV19; the D gene is possibly TRBD2 (5 bases). Germline V lookup: CDR1 LNHDA, CDR2 SQIVND (reference sequence). V was pared by 4 bases and J by 4 bases, with 6 bases between. The CDR3 has 12 amino acids.

The rearrangement uses TRBV27 and TRBJ2-3; 8 bases agree with TRBD1. The CDR3 consists of 16 residues. Trimming took 6 bases from V and 1 from J; bases not matched to a gene: 9. The germline CDR1 and CDR2 sequences are MNHEY and SMNVEV (reference sequence). The CDR3 reads CASSPGMDRGTDTQYF. The CDR3 DNA sequence: TGTGCCAGCAGCCCCGGGATGGACAGGGGCACAGATACGCAGTATTTT.

The chain combines TRBV5-6 with TRBJ1-4; no clear D gene. V lost 1 base, J lost 0 bases, and 13 bases lay in between. Germline assignment: CDR1 SGHDT and CDR2 YYEEEE. The CDR3 spans 17 residues. Written as DNA, the CDR3 is TGTGCCAGCAGCTTGCTTGATCGGTCCTCAACTAATGAAAAACTGTTTTTT. Encoded protein: CASSLLDRSSTNEKLFF.

The V and J genes are TRBV28 and TRBJ2-5; TRBD1 might be the D (5 bases). There are 16 residues in the CDR3. V was cut by 5 bases and J by 3 bases, with 19 bases left in between. Germline V gene data show CDR1 as MDHEN and CDR2 as SYDVKM. The CDR3 DNA follows: TGTGCCAGCAGTCTCCCTCCTCTGGGGCCGAAAGAGACCCAGTACTTC. Translating it yields CASSLPPLGPKETQYF.

The sample holds one count of this clone. The chain is built from TRBV3-1 (or the pseudogene TRBV3-2) and TRBJ2-1; tentatively, D is TRBD1 (5 bases). The CDR3 consists of 14 residues. V dropped 2 bases and J dropped 12 bases, with 17 bases sitting between them. Looked up from germline, CDR1 is LGHDT and CDR2 is YNNKEL (reference sequence). Here the CDR3 DNA reads TGTGCCAGCAGCCAACGCAATTCACAGGTTGGGCAGTTCTTC. This translates into CASSQRNSQVGQFF.

J is TRBJ2-5 and V is TRBV2; D gene unclear. CDR3 length equals 12 residues. CDR1 is SNHLY and CDR2 is FYNNEI in the germline V gene. Trimming pared 4 bases from V and 5 bases from J, leaving 8 bases between. The CDR3 DNA is TGTGCCAGCAGTGCGGCGGCTGAGACCCAGTACTTC. This sequence encodes CASSAAAETQYF.

V and J are TRBV4-3 and TRBJ2-1, with TRBD2 identical over 9 bases. There are 20 residues in the CDR3. Germline V gives CDR1 LGHNA, CDR2 YSLEER. J lost 0 bases, V lost 2 bases, and 14 bases had no gene match. CDR3 DNA: TGCGCCAGCAGCCAATACGGCGGGGGGGCCGGAGTAAGCTCCTACAATGAGCAGTTCTTC. Its protein product is CASSQYGGGAGVSSYNEQFF.

This clone was counted once. This CDR3 is CASSFRWSPNSGGSYEQYF. In DNA form, the CDR3 reads TGTGCCAGCAGTTTCCGATGGTCCCCGAACAGCGGGGGTTCCTACGAGCAGTACTTC. The rearrangement links TRBV27 to TRBJ2-7, with TRBD2 matching 8 bases. The CDR3 has 19 amino acids. The J segment lost 1 base and the V segment lost 3 bases, leaving 17 bases of the junction unmatched. Per germline, CDR1 MNHEY and CDR2 SMNVEV (reference sequence).

The V and J genes are TRBV5-1 and TRBJ2-5, with 10 bases aligning to TRBD2. The J segment lost 3 bases and the V segment lost 0 bases, leaving 2 bases of the junction unmatched. CDR3 size: 15 residues. CDR1 is SGHRS and CDR2 is YFSETQ in the germline V gene. The CDR3 bases are TGCGCCAGCAGCTTGGTTAGCGGGGGGAAAGAGACCCAGTACTTC. Its protein product is CASSLVSGGKETQYF.

This chain links TRBV15 with TRBJ2-7; the match to TRBD1 covers 7 bases. This CDR3 is 16 amino acids long. CDR1 is LNHNV, CDR2 YYDKDF, per germline (reference sequence). After removal of 0 bases from V and 3 bases from J, the junction contained 8 bases not matched to a gene. The CDR3 DNA reads TGTGCCACCAGCAGAGAATCGGGACAGAGGCTCTACGAGCAGTACTTC. Its translation is CATSRESGQRLYEQYF.

V gene TRBV7-3 combines with J gene TRBJ2-3, with TRBD2 matching over 10 bases. The CDR3 extends over 15 amino acids. Germline V gene sequence: CDR1 SGHTA, CDR2 FQGTGA. V was pared by 3 bases and J by 3 bases, with 3 bases of the junction left unmatched. The CDR3 loop reads CASSLLAGVTDTQYF. The CDR3 coding sequence is TGTGCCAGCAGCTTGCTAGCGGGAGTTACAGATACGCAGTATTTT.

The chain combines TRBV27 with TRBJ1-5; tentatively, D is TRBD1 (6 bases). V was shortened by 8 bases and J by 7 bases, with 18 bases between the two germline ends. Germline values: CDR1 MNHEY, CDR2 SMNVEV (reference sequence). The CDR3 spans 14 residues. The CDR3 region is CASQPRGTGQPQHF. In DNA, the CDR3 is TGTGCCAGCCAACCAAGGGGGACCGGGCAGCCCCAGCATTTT.